This T cell receptor beta chain was recorded in a study of shared clonotypes between healthy human individuals. Background on the study: Each donor had three CD4 naive, three CD4 memory, two CD8 naive and one CD8 memory plate.

Study-wide points: Clonotype sharing among donors, it was expected, would be affected by sequencing depth. Sampling was confined to blood; repertoires within tissues likely differ. Roughly 4.7% was the fraction of naive CD4 clonotypes found shared across several donors.

The CDR3 has 15 amino acids. The V gene end was trimmed by 2 bases and the J gene end by 5 bases; junction bases not matched to a gene: 2. Germline loops: CDR1 SQVTM, CDR2 ANQGSEA. About this clone itself: Antigen unknown.

The assay was immunoSEQ multiplex PCR, and TCRdb's table has in-frame clones only and misses some. The top ten clones hold about 1.8% of a sample with about 710,000 clones, roughly two thirds of them seen once. The receptor's source is a woman aged 25 to 39 in good health. Input material: memory CD4+ T cells sorted from blood. Subset defined: CD45RA-negative fraction. This chain connects TRBV29-1 to TRBJ2-1, with TRBD2 matching 14 bases. The CDR3: CSVESTSGRDNEQFF. DNA for the CDR3: TGCAGCGTTGAATCGACTAGCGGGAGGGACAATGAGCAGTTCTTC.